This TCR beta chain comes out of a study of control samples from healthy donors and cancer patients (dated by TCRdb to the early 2020s). V ends up 2 bases short and J 5 bases short, with an unmatched junction base count of 8. From the germline V gene, CDR1 is SNHLY and CDR2 is FYNNEI. From its cysteine to its phenylalanine, the CDR3 spans 16 amino acids. Only the CDR3 portion is preserved as DNA: 48 bases, with reading frame beginning at the first base. About this clone itself: What antigen it recognizes has not been identified. Base qualities are missing; no much larger clone stands one base away.

The library relied on the immunoSEQ multiplex PCR assay. TCRdb took this table from immuneACCESS and kept in-frame rearrangements with V and J called. Such tables lack part of the clones; where checked against another copy, unresolved V genes explain under half of the gap, and the rest is unexplained. This sample has around 130,000 clones in its table, and 91% of those were observed once. Around 8.9% of the sample lies in the top ten. The clonotype was recovered from a man aged 18-30 years in good health. The sample comprised blood. The rearrangement combines TRBV2 with TRBJ2-3, with 9 central nucleotides matching TRBD1. The sequenced DNA: TGTGCCAGCAGTGAATTAACACAGGGGGCGGGAGATACGCAGTATTTT. This yields the protein CASSELTQGAGDTQYF.